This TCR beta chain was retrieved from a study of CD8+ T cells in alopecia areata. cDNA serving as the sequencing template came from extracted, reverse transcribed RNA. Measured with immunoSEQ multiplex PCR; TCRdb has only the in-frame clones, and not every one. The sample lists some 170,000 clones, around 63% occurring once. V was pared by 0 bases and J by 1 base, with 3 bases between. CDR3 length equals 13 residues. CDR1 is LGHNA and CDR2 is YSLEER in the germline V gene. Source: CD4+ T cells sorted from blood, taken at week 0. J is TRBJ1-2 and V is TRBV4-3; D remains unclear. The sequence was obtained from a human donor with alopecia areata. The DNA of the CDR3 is TGCGCCAGCAGCCAAGACGGTAACTATGGCTACACCTTC. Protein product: CASSQDGNYGYTF.